A selection of T cell receptor beta chains follows, all from one sample in a study of blood T cell repertoires in COVID-19. Method: immunoSEQ multiplex PCR; TCRdb's copy keeps in-frame clones and lacks some. The table includes around 340,000 clones, 86% detected once. The specimen sequenced was peripheral blood. These receptors originate from a woman aged 55-70 years with COVID-19, enrolled during active disease. CDR3s include the opening cysteine and the closing phenylalanine or tryptophan. Each record gives: J gene, D gene, V gene, clone size, CDR3 length, CDR3 DNA, CDR3 protein. The D gene is left open where the match is weak. The listing skips clone size in some rows; elsewhere it reads once, few, many or a size class.

J: TRBJ2-7
D: TRBD1
V: TRBV7-2
size: -
length: 15
DNA: TGTGCCAGCACCGGGACAGGGATTCTTTCCTACGAGCAGTACTTC
CDR3: CASTGTGILSYEQYF

J: TRBJ2-1
D: TRBD2
V: TRBV3-1/TRBV3-2
size: -
length: 15
DNA: TGTGCCAGCAGCCAAGTGGGCGGGGGGGCCCTCGAGCAGTTCTTC
CDR3: CASSQVGGGALEQFF

J: TRBJ2-5
D: TRBD2
V: TRBV5-6
size: -
length: 14
DNA: TGTGCCAGCAACGAGGGACTAGCGGAGGAGACCCAGTACTTC
CDR3: CASNEGLAEETQYF

J: TRBJ1-1
D: -
V: TRBV7-3
size: -
length: 13
DNA: TGTGCCAGCAGCCTACAGGGTGAGACTGAAGCTTTCTTT
CDR3: CASSLQGETEAFF

J: TRBJ2-7
D: TRBD2
V: TRBV11-1
size: -
length: 16
DNA: TGTGCCAGCAGCTTAGAGTCTAGCGGGCGGACCTACGAGCAGTACTTC
CDR3: CASSLESSGRTYEQYF

J: TRBJ2-7
D: TRBD2
V: TRBV4-3
size: -
length: 16
DNA: TGCGCCAGCAGCCAAGATTCCGGGGGGTTCCCCTACGAGCAGTACTTC
CDR3: CASSQDSGGFPYEQYF

J: TRBJ2-7
D: TRBD1
V: TRBV7-8
size: once
length: 13
DNA: TGTGCCAGCAATCGACAGGGTCCCTACGAGCAGTACTTC
CDR3: CASNRQGPYEQYF

J: TRBJ2-6
D: TRBD1
V: TRBV7-3
size: -
length: 17
DNA: TGTGCCAGCAGCTTACGACAGGGGTTCTCTGGGGCCAACGTCCTGACTTTC
CDR3: CASSLRQGFSGANVLTF

J: TRBJ2-7
D: -
V: TRBV3-1/TRBV3-2
size: few
length: 16
DNA: TGTGCCAGCAGCCAAGAAGGCCAGGCCAGCTCCTACGAGCAGTACTTC
CDR3: CASSQEGQASSYEQYF

J: TRBJ1-2
D: -
V: TRBV20-1
size: -
length: 14
DNA: TGCAGTGCTAGTAGGGTCAGGGGTGACTATGGCTACACCTTC
CDR3: CSASRVRGDYGYTF

J: TRBJ1-2
D: TRBD1
V: TRBV7-9
size: -
length: 16
DNA: TGTGCCAGTAATAATGCTTCGACAGGGATGAGGAATGGCTACACCTTC
CDR3: CASNNASTGMRNGYTF

J: TRBJ2-1
D: -
V: TRBV5-8
size: -
length: 14
DNA: TGTGCCAGCAGTTCCCACTCGACCTACAATGAGCAGTTCTTC
CDR3: CASSSHSTYNEQFF

J: TRBJ2-5
D: TRBD2
V: TRBV5-1
size: once
length: 16
DNA: TGCGCCAGCAGCTTGGAAGGGACTAGCGGGGGCGAGACCCAGTACTTC
CDR3: CASSLEGTSGGETQYF

J: TRBJ2-2
D: -
V: TRBV9
size: -
length: 14
DNA: TGTGCCAGCAGCGTAGTCAATCGGGGAGGGGAGCTGTTTTTT
CDR3: CASSVVNRGGELFF

J: TRBJ1-2
D: -
V: TRBV18
size: few
length: 14
DNA: TGTGCCAGCTCACAAGACCGGGGGAACTATGGCTACACCTTC
CDR3: CASSQDRGNYGYTF

J: TRBJ2-6
D: TRBD1
V: TRBV18
size: -
length: 17
DNA: TGTGCCAGCTCACCGGGACAGGGACGCTCTGGGGCCAACGTCCTGACTTTC
CDR3: CASSPGQGRSGANVLTF

J: TRBJ1-2
D: -
V: TRBV6-2/TRBV6-3
size: -
length: 13
DNA: TGTGCCAGCAGTTACTTTGCCGGCTATGGCTACACCTTC
CDR3: CASSYFAGYGYTF

J: TRBJ2-2
D: TRBD2
V: TRBV3-1/TRBV3-2
size: -
length: 20
DNA: TGTGCCAGCAGCCAAGATGTACCTACTAGCGGGGGGGCGAACACCGGGGAGCTGTTTTTT
CDR3: CASSQDVPTSGGANTGELFF

J: TRBJ1-2
D: -
V: TRBV6-1
size: -
length: 15
DNA: TGTGCCAGCAGTGAAGGGGGCTTTACCCCTAATGGCTACACCTTC
CDR3: CASSEGGFTPNGYTF

J: TRBJ2-1
D: -
V: TRBV3-1/TRBV3-2
size: -
length: 16
DNA: TGTGCCAGCAGCCAAGATCCAGGGGCCTCCTACAATGAGCAGTTCTTC
CDR3: CASSQDPGASYNEQFF

J: TRBJ2-2
D: -
V: TRBV7-9
size: once
length: 14
DNA: TGTGCCAGCAGCATGGGCATGAGGGCCGGGGAGCTGTTTTTT
CDR3: CASSMGMRAGELFF

J: TRBJ2-7
D: TRBD2
V: TRBV6-5
size: -
length: 16
DNA: TGTGCCAGCAGTTACTCTCGGGCGGGGGGGCCTTGGGAGCAGTACTTC
CDR3: CASSYSRAGGPWEQYF

J: TRBJ2-5
D: -
V: TRBV14
size: -
length: 14
DNA: TGTGCCAGCAGCCCCGGACTACTTCAAGAGACCCAGTACTTC
CDR3: CASSPGLLQETQYF

J: TRBJ2-3
D: -
V: TRBV11-2
size: -
length: 14
DNA: TGTGCCAGCAGCTTAAACTATTTTACAGATACGCAGTATTTT
CDR3: CASSLNYFTDTQYF

J: TRBJ2-7
D: TRBD1
V: TRBV27
size: -
length: 13
DNA: TGTGCCAGCAGACGACAGGGGGCAGGGGAGCAGTACTTC
CDR3: CASRRQGAGEQYF

J: TRBJ2-3
D: -
V: TRBV18
size: few
length: 15
DNA: TGTGCCAGCTCACCACGGGCAACCTCGGGGGATACGCAGTATTTT
CDR3: CASSPRATSGDTQYF

J: TRBJ1-3
D: TRBD1
V: TRBV19
size: -
length: 17
DNA: TGTGCCAGTAGTATCCCCACCCCAGGGGGCTCTGGAAACACCATATATTTT
CDR3: CASSIPTPGGSGNTIYF

J: TRBJ1-5
D: -
V: TRBV28
size: -
length: 14
DNA: TGTGCCAGCAGTGCGGGCGGAGGCAATCAGCCCCAGCATTTT
CDR3: CASSAGGGNQPQHF

J: TRBJ2-3
D: -
V: TRBV19
size: -
length: 15
DNA: TGTGCCAGTAAGGAAGCGGGACAGGACACAGATACGCAGTATTTT
CDR3: CASKEAGQDTDTQYF

J: TRBJ2-7
D: TRBD2
V: TRBV10-3
size: -
length: 14
DNA: TGTGCCATCAGTGGAGGGACTAGCGGCTACGAGCAGTACTTC
CDR3: CAISGGTSGYEQYF

J: TRBJ1-6
D: TRBD1
V: TRBV4-1
size: once
length: 18
DNA: TGCGCCAGCAGCCAAGGACAGGGCGCCAGGTCCTATAATTCACCCCTCCACTTT
CDR3: CASSQGQGARSYNSPLHF

J: TRBJ1-1
D: TRBD1
V: TRBV6-1
size: few
length: 14
DNA: TGTGCCAGCAGTGAACCAGGGGGCTGGACTGAAGCTTTCTTT
CDR3: CASSEPGGWTEAFF

J: TRBJ1-2
D: -
V: TRBV7-9
size: once
length: 13
DNA: TGTGCCAGCAGCCGAGGCGGGGACTATGGCTACACCTTC
CDR3: CASSRGGDYGYTF

J: TRBJ2-1
D: TRBD1
V: TRBV5-1
size: -
length: 13
DNA: TGCGCCAGCAGCTTCAACAGGGGGTTTGAGCAGTTCTTC
CDR3: CASSFNRGFEQFF

J: TRBJ2-5
D: -
V: TRBV7-9
size: once
length: 13
DNA: TGTGCCAGCAAAGAAGGGGCCCGGGAGACCCAGTACTTC
CDR3: CASKEGARETQYF

J: TRBJ2-1
D: -
V: TRBV3-1/TRBV3-2
size: -
length: 12
DNA: TGTGCCAGCAGCCAAACAAGGGGAGAGCAGTTCTTC
CDR3: CASSQTRGEQFF

J: TRBJ1-1
D: TRBD1
V: TRBV9
size: -
length: 14
DNA: TGTGCCAGCAGCGAGAAGACAGGGTACACTGAAGCTTTCTTT
CDR3: CASSEKTGYTEAFF

J: TRBJ2-7
D: -
V: TRBV3-1/TRBV3-2
size: once
length: 12
DNA: TGTGCCAGCAGCTACCTAGGGGACGAGCAGTACTTC
CDR3: CASSYLGDEQYF

J: TRBJ2-5
D: -
V: TRBV7-2
size: -
length: 14
DNA: TGTGCCAGCAGCTCGACTCCTGACCCCATCGGCCAGTACTTC
CDR3: CASSSTPDPIGQYF

J: TRBJ2-5
D: TRBD1
V: TRBV5-4
size: -
length: 14
DNA: TGTGCCGCTAGTAGACAGGGGGCAGAAGAGACCCAGTACTTC
CDR3: CAASRQGAEETQYF

J: TRBJ1-4
D: TRBD1
V: TRBV7-2
size: -
length: 15
DNA: TGTGCCAGCAGCTTAGGGTGGGACAGGGAAAGGCGACTGTTTTTT
CDR3: CASSLGWDRERRLFF

J: TRBJ2-3
D: TRBD2
V: TRBV11-2
size: -
length: 19
DNA: TGTGCCAGCAGCACGGGACTAGCGGGGGGGAAGTGGGAGGCAGATACGCAGTATTTT
CDR3: CASSTGLAGGKWEADTQYF

J: TRBJ1-1
D: -
V: TRBV5-1
size: -
length: 12
DNA: TGCGCCAGCAGGGCGGGAGGAGCAGAAGCTTTCTTT
CDR3: CASRAGGAEAFF

J: TRBJ1-6
D: -
V: TRBV7-9
size: -
length: 12
DNA: TGTGCCAGCAGCTTACTTAGTTCACCCCTCCACTTT
CDR3: CASSLLSSPLHF

J: TRBJ2-3
D: -
V: TRBV7-2
size: -
length: 14
DNA: TGTGCCAGCAGCTTAGCCCCCTCCACAGATACGCAGTATTTT
CDR3: CASSLAPSTDTQYF

J: TRBJ2-1
D: TRBD1
V: TRBV7-9
size: -
length: 15
DNA: TGTGCCAGCAGCGCCCGGGACAGGCCTTACAATGAGCAGTTCTTC
CDR3: CASSARDRPYNEQFF

J: TRBJ2-7
D: TRBD1
V: TRBV18
size: -
length: 16
DNA: TGTGCCAGCTCACAGGTACCGGGACAGCGCTCCTACGAGCAGTACTTC
CDR3: CASSQVPGQRSYEQYF

J: TRBJ1-2
D: -
V: TRBV4-1
size: -
length: 14
DNA: TGCGCCAGCAGCCAAGTTCCGTCGGCGGGAGGCTACACCTTC
CDR3: CASSQVPSAGGYTF

J: TRBJ1-2
D: TRBD1
V: TRBV4-1
size: -
length: 16
DNA: TGCGCCAGCAGCCAAGTAGGGACAGGGGGCACCTATGGCTACACCTTC
CDR3: CASSQVGTGGTYGYTF

J: TRBJ1-2
D: -
V: TRBV11-2
size: -
length: 13
DNA: TGTGCCAGCAGCCAGTTGAAAGAATATGGCTACACCTTC
CDR3: CASSQLKEYGYTF

J: TRBJ2-2
D: TRBD1
V: TRBV5-5
size: -
length: 15
DNA: TGTGCCAGCAGCTTGGGGACAGGGGGGACCGGGGAGCTGTTTTTT
CDR3: CASSLGTGGTGELFF

J: TRBJ1-2
D: TRBD1
V: TRBV4-2
size: -
length: 18
DNA: TGTGCCAGCAGCCAAGAAGGGGGCCTGTTGGCGGTTAACTATGGCTACACCTTC
CDR3: CASSQEGGLLAVNYGYTF

J: TRBJ1-1
D: -
V: TRBV30
size: -
length: 13
DNA: TGTGCCTGGAGTGTAGGGGAGAACACTGAAGCTTTCTTT
CDR3: CAWSVGENTEAFF

J: TRBJ1-1
D: -
V: TRBV21-1
size: once
length: 18
DNA: TGTGCCAGCAGCAAACCGCCTGCGAGACAGTCCATGAACACTGAAGCTTTCTTT
CDR3: CASSKPPARQSMNTEAFF

J: TRBJ1-3
D: TRBD1
V: TRBV10-3
size: -
length: 19
DNA: TGTGCCATCAGTGGCCCGGGACAGGGGAATTGGGCCTCTGGAAACACCATATATTTT
CDR3: CAISGPGQGNWASGNTIYF